The 16 T cell receptor beta chains presented below share a single source sample, sequenced in a study of human T cells and chemical hapten exposure. Documented time point: patch test 2, 6 weeks after DPC sensitization. Treatment here: therapeutic diphenylcyclopropenone sensitization with weekly scalp DPC. TCRdb fed the RACE reads into MiXCR, producing one record per CDR3 protein. The sample lists 95,000 or so distinct CDR3 sequences; about an eighth were seen once. This material consisted of whole blood, taken in connection with sensitization to the hapten diphenylcyclopropenone (DPC). The origin of the receptors is a woman aged 40 to 50 with alopecia areata. Some clones in this sample may be carry-over from other donors' samples.

This clonotype was recorded many times. V usage is TRBV14 and J usage is TRBJ2-5, with 10 nucleotides matching TRBD1. This CDR3 is built from 15 residues. Germline V gene lookup returns CDR1 SGHDN and CDR2 FVKESK. V dropped 5 bases and J dropped 4; count of bases not matched to a gene: 7. CDR3 bases: TGTGCCAGCAGCGACTATCGGGACAGGGGAGAGACCCAGTACTTC. Protein: CASSDYRDRGETQYF.

This clonotype was seen ten or more times. This rearrangement joins TRBV4-3 to TRBJ2-7; 9 positions match TRBD2. Trimming took 4 bases from V and 3 from J; bases not matched to a gene: 7. CDR1 is LGHNA and CDR2 is YSLEER in the germline V gene. The CDR3 spans 15 residues. This CDR3 is CASSPRLAGYYEQYF. Written as DNA, the CDR3 is TGCGCCAGCAGCCCCCGGCTAGCGGGGTACTACGAGCAGTACTTC.

The rearrangement uses TRBV28 and TRBJ2-7, with D hard to call. V lost 5 bases to trimming and J lost 3 bases, with 14 bases between them. The V gene's germline CDR1 is MDHEN and CDR2 SYDVKM. This CDR3 is 14 amino acids long. CDR3 in amino acids: CASSGGTAFYEQYF. The CDR3 region has the DNA TGTGCCAGCAGTGGTGGAACGGCGTTCTACGAGCAGTACTTC.

This clonotype was counted at least ten times. V and J are TRBV4-3 and TRBJ2-7; 11 positions match TRBD2. The CDR3 has 15 amino acids. V lost 4 bases and J lost 7; bases outside the gene matches: 9. CDR1 and CDR2 (germline): LGHNA, YSLEER. The CDR3 spells CASSPLAGGPTEQYF. The CDR3 DNA sequence: TGCGCCAGCAGCCCCCTAGCGGGAGGCCCTACGGAGCAGTACTTC.

Here the CDR3 reads CASTTGSSSYNEQFF. The DNA of the CDR3 is TGTGCCAGCACCACCGGGTCCAGTTCCTACAATGAGCAGTTCTTC. This sequence joins TRBV7-9 and TRBJ2-1; D unclear. This CDR3 region has 15 residues. The germline V and J ends were trimmed by 7 bases and 1 base, with 14 bases remaining between them. CDR1 and CDR2 (germline): SEHNR, FQNEAQ (reference sequence).

This clonotype was observed a handful of times. The chain couples TRBV20-1 to TRBJ2-5; 10 bases match TRBD2. Trimming at V came to 4 bases and at J to 6 bases, leaving 14 bases not matched to a gene. The CDR3 runs to 16 residues. Germline CDR1 is DFQATT and CDR2 is SNEGSKA (reference sequence). Here the CDR3 DNA reads TGCAGTGCTATTTCCTCTCCGGGACTAGCGAGGCAGACCCAGTACTTC. This encodes CSAISSPGLARQTQYF.

The chain couples TRBV29-1 to TRBJ2-1; the match to TRBD1 covers 7 bases. The CDR3 extends over 14 amino acids. V lost 6 bases, J lost 1 base, and 6 bases stayed unmatched. CDR1 is SQVTM, CDR2 ANQGSEA, per germline. The CDR3 nucleotides read TGCAGCGTCGTACAGGGGTTTTCCTACAATGAGCAGTTCTTC. This sequence encodes CSVVQGFSYNEQFF.

This clonotype was picked up many times. The chain joins TRBV12-3 or TRBV12-4 to TRBJ1-2, with D possibly being TRBD1 (6 bases). CDR3 size: 14 residues. The germline V and J ends were trimmed by 3 bases and 1 base, with 9 bases remaining between them. The DNA for the CDR3 is TGTGCCAGCAGTTTTGACAGGAATAACTATGGCTACACCTTC. Translating gives CASSFDRNNYGYTF.

This clonotype turned up a few times. The V call is TRBV9, the J call TRBJ2-3; 14 nucleotides match TRBD2. The germline V gene encodes CDR1 SGDLS and CDR2 YYNGEE. Trimming took 0 bases from V and 11 from J; bases not matched to a gene: 17. The CDR3 consists of 19 residues. Here the CDR3 reads CASSVEPPAPGLAGVLQYF. CDR3 DNA sequence: TGTGCCAGCAGCGTAGAGCCCCCCGCCCCGGGACTAGCGGGGGTTTTGCAGTATTTT.

The rearrangement uses TRBV28 and TRBJ2-4; 9 bases map to TRBD1. CDR1 is MDHEN, CDR2 SYDVKM, per germline. With V trimmed by 2 bases and J by 1 base, 3 bases remained unmatched. This CDR3 is built from 16 residues. In DNA, the CDR3 is TGTGCCAGCAGTTTAATCGGGACAGGGGCCAAAAACATTCAGTACTTC. This translates into CASSLIGTGAKNIQYF.

This clonotype was observed a handful of times. The chain has TRBV29-1 and TRBJ2-5; D not resolved. The CDR3 length is 12 residues. Trimming took off 3 bases at V and 5 bases at J, with 10 bases between the two ends. The germline V gene has CDR1 SQVTM and CDR2 ANQGSEA. The chain's CDR3 is CSVEAPRETQYF. In DNA form, the CDR3 reads TGCAGCGTTGAGGCCCCCCGGGAGACCCAGTACTTC.

This chain connects TRBV28 to TRBJ1-4; D is undetermined. CDR1 MDHEN and CDR2 SYDVKM come from the germline V gene. The V end was cut by 6 bases, the J end by 16 bases, with 18 bases between. The CDR3 length is 12 residues. CDR3 in amino acids: CASSKTPGPPFF. Written as DNA, the CDR3 is TGTGCCAGCAGCAAAACCCCCGGCCCACCGTTTTTT.

This clonotype occurred many times. The J gene is TRBJ2-1, the V gene TRBV4-1, with 8 bases lining up with TRBD2. Trimming removed 0 bases from V and 6 bases from J; junction bases left unmatched: 4. Germline CDR1 is MGHRA and CDR2 is YSYEKL. The length of the CDR3 is 15 residues. This CDR3 is CASSQDRTSLNEQFF. The DNA of the CDR3 is TGCGCCAGCAGCCAAGATCGGACTAGCCTCAATGAGCAGTTCTTC.

J is TRBJ2-3 and V is TRBV5-1; D gene ambiguous. This CDR3 comprises 13 residues. The germline CDR1 and CDR2 sequences are SGHRS and YFSETQ. Trimming took 5 bases from V and 0 from J, leaving 7 bases between them. In nucleotides, the CDR3 is TGCGCCAGCAGGGCAGGTAGCACAGATACGCAGTATTTT. It encodes CASRAGSTDTQYF.

This clonotype was observed a handful of times. This chain uses TRBV20-1 with TRBJ1-5, with 7 positions matching TRBD1. This CDR3 is built from 13 residues. Germline-derived CDR1 and CDR2 are DFQATT and SNEGSKA (reference sequence). V lost 7 bases and J lost 0; bases outside the gene matches: 3. The CDR3 loop is CSVTGRSNQPQHF. Written as DNA, the CDR3 is TGCAGTGTGACAGGGCGTAGCAATCAGCCCCAGCATTTT.

J is TRBJ2-3 and V is TRBV18; no firm D call. V was cut by 6 bases and J by 1 base, with 14 bases left in between. This CDR3 has 15 residues. Germline V lookup: CDR1 KGHSH, CDR2 LQKENI. The CDR3 coding sequence is TGTGCCAGCTCCGAGTCGGCCCCCGGCACAGATACGCAGTATTTT. Encoded protein: CASSESAPGTDTQYF.